This is a list of T cell receptor beta chains from one sample in a study of T-cell reconstitution after alpha-beta-depleted transplantation in children. TCRdb called the PCR reads again in MiXCR, with one record for every CDR3 protein. The table lists some 300,000 distinct CDR3 sequences, 10% to 13% of them singletons, with 2% to 3% in the top ten. Material: PBMCs from the stem cell graft donor, obtained from the stem cell graft. All receptors come from a human donor who donated a stem cell graft to a child with acute lymphoblastic leukemia. CDR3s include the opening cysteine and the closing phenylalanine or tryptophan. The order of the fields is clone size, V gene, D gene, J gene, CDR3 DNA, CDR3 protein. The D gene is left open where the match is weak. Clone size is stated in some rows and not others, as once, few, many or a class when expanded.

clone size: .; V gene: TRBV21-1; D gene: .; J gene: TRBJ2-5; CDR3 DNA: TGTGCCAGCAGGGCCAGGGGGCATGAGACCCAGTACTTC; CDR3 protein: CASRARGHETQYF
clone size: few; V gene: TRBV5-1; D gene: .; J gene: TRBJ2-1; CDR3 DNA: TGCGCCAGCAGCTTCATAGCGGAAGGAGTGAATGAGCAGTTCTTC; CDR3 protein: CASSFIAEGVNEQFF
clone size: few; V gene: TRBV6-1; D gene: .; J gene: TRBJ2-7; CDR3 DNA: TGTGCCAGCAGTCATCCCTCCCCGGACAGACCTATCTACGAGCAGTACTTC; CDR3 protein: CASSHPSPDRPIYEQYF
clone size: few; V gene: TRBV7-9; D gene: TRBD1; J gene: TRBJ1-4; CDR3 DNA: TGTGCCAGCAGATCGGACAGGGTGGATGAAAAACTGTTTTTT; CDR3 protein: CASRSDRVDEKLFF
clone size: .; V gene: TRBV12-3/TRBV12-4; D gene: .; J gene: TRBJ2-1; CDR3 DNA: TGTGCCAGCACCATAATCCGTGGGTTGGACAATGAGCAGTTCTTC; CDR3 protein: CASTIIRGLDNEQFF
clone size: .; V gene: TRBV27; D gene: .; J gene: TRBJ2-5; CDR3 DNA: TGTGCCAGCAGTTTACTTGGACCTCCGACCGAGACCCAGTACTTC; CDR3 protein: CASSLLGPPTETQYF
clone size: .; V gene: TRBV18; D gene: .; J gene: TRBJ2-1; CDR3 DNA: TGTGCCAGCTCACCGGACTCCCGTCCCGCTTACAATGAGCAGTTCTTC; CDR3 protein: CASSPDSRPAYNEQFF
clone size: .; V gene: TRBV20-1; D gene: .; J gene: TRBJ2-3; CDR3 DNA: TGCAGTGCTAGAGATGGGGCTAGCGCGAGGGACACGCAGTATTTT; CDR3 protein: CSARDGASARDTQYF
clone size: many; V gene: TRBV20-1; D gene: TRBD1; J gene: TRBJ1-5; CDR3 DNA: TGCAGTGCTTCCAGGGGGCCGAGCAATCAGCCCCAGCATTTT; CDR3 protein: CSASRGPSNQPQHF
clone size: few; V gene: TRBV11-1; D gene: TRBD1; J gene: TRBJ2-1; CDR3 DNA: TGTGCCAGCAGCTTACCCTATCCTCGGGACAGGGGGGACAATGAGCAGTTCTTC; CDR3 protein: CASSLPYPRDRGDNEQFF
clone size: .; V gene: TRBV19; D gene: TRBD2; J gene: TRBJ2-7; CDR3 DNA: TGTGCCAGTAGTGTATCCGGGACTACCTCTTCCTTCCCCTACGAGCAGTACTTC; CDR3 protein: CASSVSGTTSSFPYEQYF
clone size: .; V gene: TRBV7-3; D gene: TRBD2; J gene: TRBJ2-3; CDR3 DNA: TGTGCCAGCAGCTTACTAGCGGGAGCGGCAGATACGCAGTATTTT; CDR3 protein: CASSLLAGAADTQYF
clone size: .; V gene: TRBV27; D gene: .; J gene: TRBJ2-1; CDR3 DNA: TGTGCCAGCACCGACGGGCCGGGCAATGAGCAGTTCTTC; CDR3 protein: CASTDGPGNEQFF
clone size: few; V gene: TRBV29-1; D gene: .; J gene: TRBJ2-3; CDR3 DNA: TGCAGCCCCCCTGGTAGCACAGATACGCAGTATTTT; CDR3 protein: CSPPGSTDTQYF
clone size: few; V gene: TRBV12-3/TRBV12-4; D gene: .; J gene: TRBJ2-1; CDR3 DNA: TGTGCCAGCAGTAAACCGGCGGGGAGCTCCTACAATGAGCAGTTCTTC; CDR3 protein: CASSKPAGSSYNEQFF
clone size: few; V gene: TRBV30; D gene: TRBD1; J gene: TRBJ1-6; CDR3 DNA: TGTGCCTGCCACGGGACAGGGGGTTCGGCTAATTCACCCCTCCACTTT; CDR3 protein: CACHGTGGSANSPLHF
clone size: few; V gene: TRBV12-3/TRBV12-4; D gene: .; J gene: TRBJ2-7; CDR3 DNA: TGTGCCACTGGGGGGACAACCTACGAGCAGTACTTC; CDR3 protein: CATGGTTYEQYF
clone size: .; V gene: TRBV5-1; D gene: TRBD1; J gene: TRBJ2-7; CDR3 DNA: TGCGCCAGCAGCTTGGGCGCCGGGACAGGGGTTTACGAGCAGTACTTC; CDR3 protein: CASSLGAGTGVYEQYF
clone size: .; V gene: TRBV7-9; D gene: TRBD1; J gene: TRBJ2-1; CDR3 DNA: TGTGCCAGCAGCGCCCTTCTGGGACAGGGCTTTTCGAATGAGCAGTTCTTC; CDR3 protein: CASSALLGQGFSNEQFF
clone size: .; V gene: TRBV4-3; D gene: TRBD1; J gene: TRBJ2-1; CDR3 DNA: TGCGCCAGCAGCCAGGCCGTGGGGGGGACAGGGGCCAATGAGCAGTTCTTC; CDR3 protein: CASSQAVGGTGANEQFF
clone size: .; V gene: TRBV6-5; D gene: .; J gene: TRBJ1-5; CDR3 DNA: TGTGCCAGCAGTTACCGTGGCGGGTTGCAGCCCCAGCATTTT; CDR3 protein: CASSYRGGLQPQHF
clone size: many; V gene: TRBV7-9; D gene: TRBD2; J gene: TRBJ2-3; CDR3 DNA: TGTGCCAGCAGCCTAGGGGCTAGCGGGAGGTACACAGATACGCAGTATTTT; CDR3 protein: CASSLGASGRYTDTQYF
clone size: .; V gene: TRBV9; D gene: TRBD2; J gene: TRBJ2-3; CDR3 DNA: TGTGCCAGCAGCGTAGCTAAGACGGGAGGAAAAGGGGATACGCAGTATTTT; CDR3 protein: CASSVAKTGGKGDTQYF
clone size: few; V gene: TRBV12-3/TRBV12-4; D gene: TRBD2; J gene: TRBJ2-5; CDR3 DNA: TGTGCCAGCACCCCTCTAGCGGGACTCCAAGAGACCCAGTACTTC; CDR3 protein: CASTPLAGLQETQYF
clone size: .; V gene: TRBV7-6; D gene: .; J gene: TRBJ2-5; CDR3 DNA: TGTGCCAGCAGCCCCCCCATGCTAGGGCCCCAAGAGACCCAGTACTTC; CDR3 protein: CASSPPMLGPQETQYF
clone size: many; V gene: TRBV28; D gene: TRBD1; J gene: TRBJ2-7; CDR3 DNA: TGTGCCAGCAGTCTACCCAGGGGGTATCAGTACTTC; CDR3 protein: CASSLPRGYQYF
clone size: many; V gene: TRBV3-1; D gene: .; J gene: TRBJ2-3; CDR3 DNA: TGTGCCAGCAGCCAAGATCCTAGCGGCACAGATACGCAGTATTTT; CDR3 protein: CASSQDPSGTDTQYF
clone size: many; V gene: TRBV5-1; D gene: .; J gene: TRBJ2-4; CDR3 DNA: TGCGCCAGCAGCGGGACGCGAGACATTCAGTACTTC; CDR3 protein: CASSGTRDIQYF
clone size: few; V gene: TRBV6-1; D gene: .; J gene: TRBJ2-3; CDR3 DNA: TGTGCCAGCCGGAGGAGTTTCCGAACAGATACGCAGTATTTT; CDR3 protein: CASRRSFRTDTQYF
clone size: .; V gene: TRBV25-1; D gene: .; J gene: TRBJ1-4; CDR3 DNA: TGTGCCAGCAGGGACAGCGTTAATGAAAAACTGTTTTTT; CDR3 protein: CASRDSVNEKLFF
clone size: .; V gene: TRBV4-1; D gene: TRBD1; J gene: TRBJ2-5; CDR3 DNA: TGCGCCAGCAGCCGACCCCTAGGACAGGGGGCCAAGACCCAGTACTTC; CDR3 protein: CASSRPLGQGAKTQYF
clone size: many; V gene: TRBV2; D gene: .; J gene: TRBJ2-5; CDR3 DNA: TGTGCCAGCAGTGGGGAGGAGAAAACCCAGTACTTC; CDR3 protein: CASSGEEKTQYF
clone size: few; V gene: TRBV7-2; D gene: .; J gene: TRBJ2-5; CDR3 DNA: TGTGCCAGCAGCTTGCAGCGTCTAGAGACCCAGTACTTC; CDR3 protein: CASSLQRLETQYF
clone size: few; V gene: TRBV2; D gene: .; J gene: TRBJ1-1; CDR3 DNA: TGTGCCAGCAGGGGAAGGACTGAAGCTTTCTTT; CDR3 protein: CASRGRTEAFF
clone size: .; V gene: TRBV30; D gene: .; J gene: TRBJ1-1; CDR3 DNA: TGTGCCTGGAGTATGAACACTGAAGCTTTCTTT; CDR3 protein: CAWSMNTEAFF
clone size: .; V gene: TRBV7-9; D gene: .; J gene: TRBJ1-5; CDR3 DNA: TGTGCCAGCAGCTTAAGTCAGCCCCAGCATTTT; CDR3 protein: CASSLSQPQHF
clone size: many; V gene: TRBV7-9; D gene: TRBD2; J gene: TRBJ2-3; CDR3 DNA: TGTGCCAGCAGCTTCACAAGACTAGCGAGGGATACGCAGTATTTT; CDR3 protein: CASSFTRLARDTQYF
clone size: once; V gene: TRBV20-1; D gene: .; J gene: TRBJ2-6; CDR3 DNA: TGCAGCGCTAGATCCAAAAGGGATACCGGGTTCGACTCCTCTGGGGCCAACGTCCTGACTTTC; CDR3 protein: CSARSKRDTGFDSSGANVLTF
clone size: many; V gene: TRBV4-3; D gene: .; J gene: TRBJ2-4; CDR3 DNA: TGCGCCAGCAGCCAAGATCAGGCACGCGGCAAAAACATTCAGTACTTC; CDR3 protein: CASSQDQARGKNIQYF
clone size: .; V gene: TRBV20-1; D gene: .; J gene: TRBJ1-5; CDR3 DNA: TGCAGTGTCCAGGGTCCCGGTCAGCCCCAGCATTTT; CDR3 protein: CSVQGPGQPQHF
clone size: .; V gene: TRBV11-1; D gene: .; J gene: TRBJ2-1; CDR3 DNA: TGTGCCAGCAGCTCGGACCCCGGGGGTGAGCAGTTCTTC; CDR3 protein: CASSSDPGGEQFF
clone size: .; V gene: TRBV4-1; D gene: TRBD2; J gene: TRBJ2-5; CDR3 DNA: TGCGCCAGCAGCCACGACCTCCGACTAGCGGGACTCCAAGAGACCCAGTACTTC; CDR3 protein: CASSHDLRLAGLQETQYF
clone size: .; V gene: TRBV7-8; D gene: TRBD2; J gene: TRBJ2-5; CDR3 DNA: TGTGCCAGCAGCCCTAGCGGGAGTTGGAAGACCCAGTACTTC; CDR3 protein: CASSPSGSWKTQYF
clone size: many; V gene: TRBV7-2; D gene: TRBD2; J gene: TRBJ2-1; CDR3 DNA: TGTGCCAGCAGCGCCCAGCGGGAGGGTGAGCAGTTCTTC; CDR3 protein: CASSAQREGEQFF
clone size: few; V gene: TRBV2; D gene: .; J gene: TRBJ2-7; CDR3 DNA: TGTGCCAGCAGGGGGGTTCTAGAGCAGTACTTC; CDR3 protein: CASRGVLEQYF
clone size: many; V gene: TRBV27; D gene: .; J gene: TRBJ1-5; CDR3 DNA: TGTGCCAGCAGTTTCCGGGCGGACAATCAGCCCCAGCATTTT; CDR3 protein: CASSFRADNQPQHF
clone size: .; V gene: TRBV5-1; D gene: .; J gene: TRBJ1-1; CDR3 DNA: TGCGCCAGCAGCTATACTACAGGCGGGGCCACTGAAGCTTTCTTT; CDR3 protein: CASSYTTGGATEAFF
clone size: .; V gene: TRBV3-1; D gene: .; J gene: TRBJ2-1; CDR3 DNA: TGTGCCAGCAGCCAAGGGACTGGCGCCGAGCAGTTCTTC; CDR3 protein: CASSQGTGAEQFF